The sequence of this T cell receptor beta chain was determined in a study of radiation and T cells in renal cell carcinoma (dated by TCRdb to about 2020). About the study as a whole: The samples were obtained from a clinical trial, where primary renal cell carcinomas were treated with 15 Gy stereotactic body radiation therapy and then removed by nephrectomy 4 weeks afterward. TCR beta sequencing covered 50 to 55 samples in total, comprising approximately 26 tumors and around 27 peripheral blood samples. Across all 53 samples, around 4,000,000 unique CDR3 nucleotide sequences encoding some 3,000,000 unique CDR3 amino acid sequences were identified. What the authors observed across the whole study: The single-armed trial design could not address effects of radiation dose or scheduling on the TCR repertoire. No pretreatment tumor biopsies were available, so the baseline intratumoral presence of clonotypes could not be determined. Dynamics of the blood repertoire were not tracked past 4 weeks after treatment. In blood, the top tumor clonotypes increased from baseline to 2 weeks after radiation and then shrank by 4 weeks, which suggests a temporary expansion of tumor-resident clones.

TCR beta libraries were generated from genomic DNA with the immunoSEQ kit, following the manufacturer's recommendations. To prepare libraries, a first multiplex PCR with proprietary primers was run, followed by a second PCR that added unique barcodes, and a bead cleanup was done after each round. Each sample batch included a kit-provided positive control reaction and a negative control reaction. The final libraries were assessed on an Agilent 4200 TapeStation D1000 ScreenTape, pooled by volume, and quantified by qPCR. Sequencing was performed on an Illumina NextSeq500 with a MidOutput 150-cycle cartridge, and 156 Read1 and 15 Index1 cycles were run with kit custom primers. The pooled library was loaded at approximately 0.96 pM, and around 22% PhiX control was spiked in. The authors processed their data as follows. The vendor-processed data were analyzed in R, and a clonotype was defined as all T cells that share the same CDR3 nucleotide sequence. In the clone abundance analyses, frequencies were normalized to the 10,000 most abundant clones in each sample. Public T cell clones, averaging fewer than five per sample, were removed before analysis. Tumor-enriched and baseline blood-enriched clonotypes were defined by at least a 32-fold difference in abundance between compartments. A beta-binomial differential abundance model was applied to find clonotypes that expanded or contracted between blood time points. Tumor-blood repertoire similarity was measured with the Baroni-Urbani and Buser coefficient, and group comparisons used two-tailed Wilcoxon tests in R. TCRdb's version of the immuneACCESS table is confined to in-frame rearrangements and falls short of the full clone set. An unresolved V gene accounts for under half of the shortfall where checked; the remainder is of unknown origin. V, J and clone size derive from that table, while D and trimming were established from the DNA sequence. A total of roughly 150,000 clones appear in this sample, about 88% of them only once. The ten largest clonotypes hold over 3.5% of the sample.

V lost 5 bases and J lost 8 bases, and the count of bases not matched to a germline gene is 8. CDR1 and CDR2 are read off the germline V gene as MDHEN and SYDVKM. The CDR3 spans 13 residues, from the cysteine through the phenylalanine. The CDR3 DNA has 39 bases and is translated from base 1. The time point label, read with the paper, signifies: baseline pretreatment blood. The treatment or condition label of this sample denotes: 15 Gy SBRT to primary tumor, nephrectomy 4 weeks later. To follow tumor-enriched clonotypes, serial peripheral blood was collected from radiation-treated patients at baseline and at 2 weeks and 4 weeks after SBRT. All patients had renal cell carcinoma with clear cell pathology. The QIAamp DNA Blood Mini Kit (Qiagen) was used to prepare genomic DNA for TCR sequencing. The analyses included just those samples that passed every quality control check. Comment on this clone: Its specific antigen is unknown. No qualities accompany the bases; no much larger clone lies one base away.

The specimen comprised blood, sampled from a patient whose treatment included radiotherapy and nephrectomy. The origin of this receptor is a woman between 70 and 85 years old with renal cell carcinoma. The V and J genes are TRBV28 and TRBJ1-2; 7 bases in between match TRBD1. Here is the DNA: TGTGCCAGCAGTAGGACAGGCTATGAAGGCTACACCTTC. Its protein is CASSRTGYEGYTF.